The rows below give T cell receptor beta chains drawn from one sample of a study of shared clonotypes between healthy human individuals. The protocol was immunoSEQ multiplex PCR, while the TCRdb copy is restricted to in-frame clones and leaves out a portion. The profile shows over a million clones, approximately 97% of them singletons. Source material: naive CD4+ T cells sorted from blood. These receptors originate from a man aged 25-40 years in good health. Both conserved end residues are part of each CDR3. Each record gives: J gene, V gene, D gene, clone size, CDR3 DNA, CDR3 protein. The D gene is left open where the match is weak. Size is omitted from some rows. Given values are once, few, many or a class for expanded clones.

j_call: TRBJ2-7
v_call: TRBV28
d_call: -
clone_size: -
cdr3_nt: TGTGCCAGCAGTTTAGGGCAGGGAAAAATTCGGTTGGGCTACGAGCAGTACTTC
cdr3_aa: CASSLGQGKIRLGYEQYF

j_call: TRBJ1-5
v_call: TRBV28
d_call: TRBD1
clone_size: -
cdr3_nt: TGTGCCAGCAGTTCTCATGAGGGGGCTTCCAATCAGCCCCAGCATTTT
cdr3_aa: CASSSHEGASNQPQHF

j_call: TRBJ2-3
v_call: TRBV28
d_call: -
clone_size: -
cdr3_nt: TGTGCCAGCAGTACGAGCCGGGACCCGGGGGATACGCAGTATTTT
cdr3_aa: CASSTSRDPGDTQYF

j_call: TRBJ2-5
v_call: TRBV7-9
d_call: -
clone_size: once
cdr3_nt: TGTGCCAGCAGCTTGATGGGCGGTCAAGAGACCCAGTACTTC
cdr3_aa: CASSLMGGQETQYF

j_call: TRBJ2-1
v_call: TRBV7-8
d_call: TRBD1
clone_size: -
cdr3_nt: TGTGCCAGCAGGGGGACAGCTTACAATGAGCAGTTCTTC
cdr3_aa: CASRGTAYNEQFF

j_call: TRBJ2-1
v_call: TRBV7-9
d_call: -
clone_size: -
cdr3_nt: TGTGCCAGCAGCTTAGCTGTTCAGTACAATGAGCAGTTCTTC
cdr3_aa: CASSLAVQYNEQFF

j_call: TRBJ2-3
v_call: TRBV9
d_call: -
clone_size: -
cdr3_nt: TGTGCCAGCAGCGTAGACCCCCTTTTAGCGGTCTCAGATACGCAGTATTTT
cdr3_aa: CASSVDPLLAVSDTQYF

j_call: TRBJ1-5
v_call: TRBV5-5
d_call: TRBD1
clone_size: -
cdr3_nt: TGTGCCAGCAGCTTGAGGGACAGGGGGCTTGGCAATCAGCCCCAGCATTTT
cdr3_aa: CASSLRDRGLGNQPQHF

j_call: TRBJ2-2
v_call: TRBV7-9
d_call: TRBD1
clone_size: -
cdr3_nt: TGTGCCAGCAGGCGCCAAATCCGGGACAGGCTCACCGGGGAGCTGTTTTTT
cdr3_aa: CASRRQIRDRLTGELFF

j_call: TRBJ2-5
v_call: TRBV25-1
d_call: TRBD1
clone_size: -
cdr3_nt: TGTGCCAGCAGTGGGATCCCCGGGACAGGGAATTATTGGGAGACCCAGTACTTC
cdr3_aa: CASSGIPGTGNYWETQYF

j_call: TRBJ2-5
v_call: TRBV27
d_call: TRBD1
clone_size: -
cdr3_nt: TGTGCCAGCAGTTACTGGACAGGGGGTTCAGAGACCCAGTACTTC
cdr3_aa: CASSYWTGGSETQYF

j_call: TRBJ1-2
v_call: TRBV30
d_call: TRBD1
clone_size: -
cdr3_nt: TGTGCCTGGCGGGGACAGGGCCTCTATGGCTACACCTTC
cdr3_aa: CAWRGQGLYGYTF

j_call: TRBJ2-1
v_call: TRBV4-1
d_call: TRBD2
clone_size: -
cdr3_nt: TGCGCCAGCAGCCTAGCGGGAGGCCAGACTGAGCAGTTCTTC
cdr3_aa: CASSLAGGQTEQFF

j_call: TRBJ2-3
v_call: TRBV19
d_call: -
clone_size: -
cdr3_nt: TGTGCCAGTAGTATAGATAGCTGGAGCACAGATACGCAGTATTTT
cdr3_aa: CASSIDSWSTDTQYF

j_call: TRBJ2-7
v_call: TRBV7-2
d_call: -
clone_size: -
cdr3_nt: TGTGCCAGCAGCTTAGCTGGTTCGGCGGGTATCTACGAGCAGTACTTC
cdr3_aa: CASSLAGSAGIYEQYF

j_call: TRBJ1-1
v_call: TRBV5-5
d_call: -
clone_size: -
cdr3_nt: TGTGCCAGCAGCCGCCCCGGTTATGAAGCTTTCTTT
cdr3_aa: CASSRPGYEAFF

j_call: TRBJ2-1
v_call: TRBV6-4
d_call: -
clone_size: once
cdr3_nt: TGTGCCAGCAGTGATAGCTCCTACAATGAGCAGTTCTTC
cdr3_aa: CASSDSSYNEQFF

j_call: TRBJ2-2
v_call: TRBV7-6
d_call: TRBD2
clone_size: -
cdr3_nt: TGTGCCAGCAGCTACCGACTAGCGGAGGCCGACACCGGGGAGCTGTTTTTT
cdr3_aa: CASSYRLAEADTGELFF

j_call: TRBJ2-4
v_call: TRBV7-2
d_call: TRBD2
clone_size: -
cdr3_nt: TGTGCCAGCAGCCCTCGGGTCGGGCGGGAGTCCAAAAACATTCAGTACTTC
cdr3_aa: CASSPRVGRESKNIQYF

j_call: TRBJ2-7
v_call: TRBV6-4
d_call: TRBD1
clone_size: -
cdr3_nt: TGTGGAGAACGAGGGGGACAGGCGAGCTACGAGCAGTACTTC
cdr3_aa: CGERGGQASYEQYF

j_call: TRBJ2-1
v_call: TRBV2
d_call: -
clone_size: -
cdr3_nt: TGTGCCAGCAATATTGGCAGGCTGAATGAGCAGTTCTTC
cdr3_aa: CASNIGRLNEQFF

j_call: TRBJ2-7
v_call: TRBV5-1
d_call: -
clone_size: once
cdr3_nt: TGCGCCAGCAGCTTTGAGGGACTGAACTTACGTGAGCAGTACTTC
cdr3_aa: CASSFEGLNLREQYF

j_call: TRBJ1-1
v_call: TRBV5-1
d_call: -
clone_size: -
cdr3_nt: TGCGCCAGCAGCTTGGGAGGGACCGGCACTGAAGCTTTCTTT
cdr3_aa: CASSLGGTGTEAFF

j_call: TRBJ2-7
v_call: TRBV2
d_call: -
clone_size: -
cdr3_nt: TGTGCCAGCAGTGCAGGACAGCCCTACGAGCAGTACTTC
cdr3_aa: CASSAGQPYEQYF

j_call: TRBJ1-5
v_call: TRBV5-1
d_call: -
clone_size: -
cdr3_nt: TGCGCCAGCAGCTTCGGGGGCAGGGGCAATCAGCCCCAGCATTTT
cdr3_aa: CASSFGGRGNQPQHF

j_call: TRBJ2-1
v_call: TRBV7-9
d_call: -
clone_size: few
cdr3_nt: TGTGCCAGCAGCTTAAGTGTACCCAAGAATGAGCAGTTCTTC
cdr3_aa: CASSLSVPKNEQFF

j_call: TRBJ2-7
v_call: TRBV7-8
d_call: -
clone_size: -
cdr3_nt: TGTGCCAGCAGCTTAGCGGGAGGATTAACCTACGAGCAGTACTTC
cdr3_aa: CASSLAGGLTYEQYF

j_call: TRBJ2-7
v_call: TRBV7-9
d_call: -
clone_size: -
cdr3_nt: TGTGCCAGCAGCTTTGGCCAGTTGTACGAGCAGTACTTC
cdr3_aa: CASSFGQLYEQYF

j_call: TRBJ2-7
v_call: TRBV5-1
d_call: -
clone_size: -
cdr3_nt: TGCGCCAGCAGCGCAACAGGTATCAGCTCCTACGAGCAGTACTTC
cdr3_aa: CASSATGISSYEQYF

j_call: TRBJ2-7
v_call: TRBV6-1
d_call: -
clone_size: -
cdr3_nt: TGTGCCAGCAGTGAACCCATCCAACGCCCCATGCACGAGCAGTACTTC
cdr3_aa: CASSEPIQRPMHEQYF

j_call: TRBJ2-7
v_call: TRBV12-5
d_call: -
clone_size: -
cdr3_nt: TGTGCTAGTGGTCACCTCCGGGGCGGCGAGCAGTACTTC
cdr3_aa: CASGHLRGGEQYF

j_call: TRBJ2-7
v_call: TRBV18
d_call: -
clone_size: -
cdr3_nt: TGTGCCAGCTCACCACCGAGTCGACTGCGGGACGAGCAGTACTTC
cdr3_aa: CASSPPSRLRDEQYF

j_call: TRBJ2-2
v_call: TRBV28
d_call: TRBD2
clone_size: -
cdr3_nt: TGTGCCAGCAGTTTGATGCCAAGCGGGAGTGATAGGGCCGGGGAGCTGTTTTTT
cdr3_aa: CASSLMPSGSDRAGELFF

j_call: TRBJ2-7
v_call: TRBV7-9
d_call: -
clone_size: -
cdr3_nt: TGTGCCACCAGGGTGGGCCCCTACGAGCAGTACTTC
cdr3_aa: CATRVGPYEQYF

j_call: TRBJ2-1
v_call: TRBV13
d_call: -
clone_size: -
cdr3_nt: TGTGCCAGCAGCCCGACGGGTGGGGAGCAGTTCTTC
cdr3_aa: CASSPTGGEQFF

j_call: TRBJ2-5
v_call: TRBV7-2
d_call: -
clone_size: -
cdr3_nt: TGTGCCAGCAGCTTCCCGGTAGGGGGTCTAGGAGAGACCCAGTACTTC
cdr3_aa: CASSFPVGGLGETQYF

j_call: TRBJ2-6
v_call: TRBV7-6
d_call: TRBD2
clone_size: -
cdr3_nt: TGTGCCAGCAGCTTGACTAGCACCACCTCTGGGGCCAACGTCCTGACTTTC
cdr3_aa: CASSLTSTTSGANVLTF

j_call: TRBJ2-7
v_call: TRBV9
d_call: -
clone_size: -
cdr3_nt: TGTGCCAGCAGCGTAGGGGTCGGCCCCCGTGAGCAGTACTTC
cdr3_aa: CASSVGVGPREQYF

j_call: TRBJ2-7
v_call: TRBV10-3
d_call: -
clone_size: -
cdr3_nt: TGTGCCATCAGTGGAATTGGGGGGACACTCGACGAGCAGTACTTC
cdr3_aa: CAISGIGGTLDEQYF

j_call: TRBJ2-7
v_call: TRBV7-2
d_call: TRBD2
clone_size: -
cdr3_nt: TGTGCCAGCAGCCGTGTAGCGGGAGGGCCAGACGAGCAGTACTTC
cdr3_aa: CASSRVAGGPDEQYF

j_call: TRBJ1-5
v_call: TRBV28
d_call: -
clone_size: -
cdr3_nt: TGTGCCAGCAGTTTATCCGGGGGGCATGCATATAGCAATCAGCCCCAGCATTTT
cdr3_aa: CASSLSGGHAYSNQPQHF

j_call: TRBJ1-4
v_call: TRBV11-2
d_call: -
clone_size: -
cdr3_nt: TGTGCCAGCAGCTTACTGATGACTCGAACTAATGAAAAACTGTTTTTT
cdr3_aa: CASSLLMTRTNEKLFF

j_call: TRBJ2-7
v_call: TRBV18
d_call: TRBD2
clone_size: few
cdr3_nt: TGTGCCAGCTCACCTCTACCTAGCGGGACAGACGAGCAGTACTTC
cdr3_aa: CASSPLPSGTDEQYF

j_call: TRBJ2-1
v_call: TRBV9
d_call: -
clone_size: -
cdr3_nt: TGTGCCAGCAGCGTTGGACTGGAGGCTTACAATGAGCAGTTCTTC
cdr3_aa: CASSVGLEAYNEQFF

j_call: TRBJ2-3
v_call: TRBV9
d_call: TRBD2
clone_size: -
cdr3_nt: TGTGCCAGCAGCGGACTAGCGGGAGTCGGAGATACGCAGTATTTT
cdr3_aa: CASSGLAGVGDTQYF

j_call: TRBJ2-7
v_call: TRBV5-1
d_call: -
clone_size: -
cdr3_nt: TGCGCCAGCAGCTTGGAGGGCCCTATCTCCTACGAGCAGTACTTC
cdr3_aa: CASSLEGPISYEQYF